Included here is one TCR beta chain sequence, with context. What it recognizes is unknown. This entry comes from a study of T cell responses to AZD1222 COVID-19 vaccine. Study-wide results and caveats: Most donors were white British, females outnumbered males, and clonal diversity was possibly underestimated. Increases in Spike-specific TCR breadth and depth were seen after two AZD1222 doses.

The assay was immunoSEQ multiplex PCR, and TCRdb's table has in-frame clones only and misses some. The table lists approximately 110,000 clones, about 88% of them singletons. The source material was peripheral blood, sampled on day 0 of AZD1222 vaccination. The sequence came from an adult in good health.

The CDR3 DNA is TGTGCCAGCAGCTGGTTTGGGGACTCTGGGGCCAACGTCCTGACTTTC. Its translation is CASSWFGDSGANVLTF. The V call is TRBV21-1, the J call TRBJ2-6. TRBV21-1 is flagged as a pseudogene. The CDR3 runs to 16 residues.